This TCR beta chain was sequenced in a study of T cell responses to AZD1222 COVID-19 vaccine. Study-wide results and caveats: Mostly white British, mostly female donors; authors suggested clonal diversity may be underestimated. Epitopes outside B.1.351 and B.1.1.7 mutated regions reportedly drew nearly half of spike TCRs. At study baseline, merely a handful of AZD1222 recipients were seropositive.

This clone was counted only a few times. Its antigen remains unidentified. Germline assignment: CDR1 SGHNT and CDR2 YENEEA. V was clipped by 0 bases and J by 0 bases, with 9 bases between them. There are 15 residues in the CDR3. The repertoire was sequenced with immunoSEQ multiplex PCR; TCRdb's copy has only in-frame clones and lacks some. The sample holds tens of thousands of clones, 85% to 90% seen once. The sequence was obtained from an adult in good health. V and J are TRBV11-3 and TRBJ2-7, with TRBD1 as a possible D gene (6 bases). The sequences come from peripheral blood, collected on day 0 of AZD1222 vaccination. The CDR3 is CASSLEAGDSYEQYF. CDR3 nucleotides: TGTGCCAGCAGCTTAGAGGCAGGGGACTCCTACGAGCAGTACTTC.